Listed here are 16 T cell receptor beta chains from one sample, sequenced in a study of tumor-infiltrating lymphocytes in oesophageal squamous cell carcinoma. Each CDR3 protein is one row after TCRdb ran MiXCR on the PCR reads. The sample lists about 12,000 distinct CDR3 sequences; around three fifths were seen once. Material: esophageal tumor tissue. Receptor source: a female donor with esophageal squamous cell carcinoma.

This clonotype is deemed medium-sized. The rearrangement links TRBV6-6 to TRBJ2-1, with D unclear. The DNA end lines up better with TRBJ2-7; the J call may be wrong. Germline V gene data show CDR1 as MNHNY and CDR2 as SVGAGI (reference sequence). There are 16 residues in the CDR3. In DNA form, the CDR3 reads TGTGCCAGCAGTTACTCCTTGCCTGAATCCTACAATGAGCAGTACTTC. Protein: CASSYSLPESYNEQYF.

This clonotype was found a few times. The chain combines TRBV12-3 or TRBV12-4 with TRBJ2-6; D might be TRBD2 (6 bases). V gave up 7 bases and J gave up 0 bases, with 22 bases separating them. This CDR3 comprises 19 residues. For the CDR3, the DNA is TGTGCCAGCATTCAAGGTCGAGGAGGGGTCCGCTCTGGGGCCAACGTCCTGACTTTC. This encodes CASIQGRGGVRSGANVLTF.

This clonotype was detected ten times or more. The CDR3 loop reads CASSPAKEAFF. For the CDR3, the DNA is TGCGCCAGCAGCCCCGCAAAGGAAGCTTTCTTT. The gene calls are TRBV10-2 and TRBJ1-1; D gene unclear. CDR1 and CDR2 (germline): WSHSY, SAAADI. The V end lost 6 bases, the J end lost 8 bases, and 10 bases lay between the germline ends. The CDR3 runs to 11 residues.

The CDR3 spells CASSFTRETQYF. CDR3 coding DNA: TGTGCCAGCAGCTTTACCCGTGAGACCCAGTACTTC. This chain uses TRBV11-3 with TRBJ2-5; no clear D gene. Germline V CDR1 and CDR2: SGHNT, YENEEA. The V end lost 3 bases, the J end lost 5 bases, and 7 bases lay between the germline ends. CDR3 length: 12 residues.

This clonotype was detected a few times. The conserved closing phenylalanine or tryptophan is absent in this CDR3, likely reflecting a read error. This chain links TRBV28 with TRBJ2-6; D gene uncertain. The V and J ends lost 1 base and 15 bases respectively, with 1 base between them. CDR1 and CDR2 (germline): MDHEN, SYDVKM. CDR3 length equals 9 residues. CDR3: CASSLSLTS. For the CDR3, the DNA is TGTGCCAGCAGTTTATCCCTGACTAGC.

This clonotype turned up a few times. The chain joins TRBV11-3 to TRBJ2-7; no firm D call. The CDR3 spans 14 residues. Trimming pared 6 bases from V and 2 bases from J, leaving 14 bases between. The germline gives CDR1 SGHNT, CDR2 YENEEA. The CDR3 is CASRSRFSPYEQYF. Here the CDR3 DNA reads TGTGCCAGCAGGTCTAGATTTTCTCCCTACGAGCAGTACTTC.

The chain employs TRBV7-2 and TRBJ2-5; D possibly matches TRBD1 or TRBD2 (5 bases each). The CDR3 contains 16 residues. V lost 3 bases and J lost 5, with 19 bases in between. Germline CDR1 is SGHTA and CDR2 is FQGNSA. As DNA, the CDR3 is TGTGCCAGCAGCTTCCCTACCCCCCCGGGACGGGAGACCCAGTACTTC. Its protein is CASSFPTPPGRETQYF.

The table lists this clonotype with a count of one. The J gene is TRBJ2-5, the V gene TRBV7-2; the match to TRBD1 covers 9 bases. The assigned J gene may be wrong: the sequence end matches TRBJ2-3 better. The CDR3 runs to 12 residues. The germline CDR1 and CDR2 sequences are SGHTA and FQGNSA. The CDR3 spells CASSQTGGPQYF. CDR3 nucleotides: TGTGCCAGCAGCCAGACAGGGGGACCGCAGTATTTT.

By its share, this clonotype is medium-sized. The chain links TRBV27 to TRBJ1-1; 8 bases match TRBD1. Germline V gene lookup returns CDR1 MNHEY and CDR2 SMNVEV (reference sequence). V shed 7 bases, J shed 5 bases, and the junction held 6 bases outside the gene matches. CDR3 size: 13 residues. The CDR3 loop is CASKDRARTEAFF. CDR3 coding DNA: TGTGCCAGCAAGGACAGGGCGAGGACTGAAGCTTTCTTT.

The DNA for the CDR3 is TGTGCCAGCAGCTCGGGACGGGCGGACTATGGCTACACCTTC. Translation: CASSSGRADYGYTF. The chain couples TRBV7-2 to TRBJ2-4; D is possibly TRBD1 (5 bases). The end of the DNA fits TRBJ1-2 better, so the J call may be wrong. Looked up from germline, CDR1 is SGHTA and CDR2 is FQGNSA. The CDR3 length is 14 residues.

This clonotype is labeled as medium-sized (0.01 to 0.1%). V usage is TRBV28 and J usage is TRBJ1-2; a possible D gene is TRBD1 (5 bases). This CDR3 has 14 amino acids. CDR1 is MDHEN and CDR2 is SYDVKM in the germline V gene. Between the trimmed V and J ends, which lost 6 bases and 6 bases, there was a span of 17 bases. The CDR3 DNA sequence: TGTGCCAGCAGACACCAGGGCTCCGAACATGGCTACACCTTC. This encodes CASRHQGSEHGYTF.

This clonotype occurred a few times. V gene TRBV7-3 combines with J gene TRBJ2-1; TRBD2 agrees at 7 bases. The CDR3 contains 15 residues. Germline lookup yields CDR1 SGHTA and CDR2 FQGTGA. V gave up 2 bases and J gave up 3 bases; unmatched junction bases: 4. The CDR3 coding sequence is TGTGCCAGCAGCTTAGAGGGCGGGAGCTACAATGAGCAGTTCTTC. Translated, it gives CASSLEGGSYNEQFF. Together with reference TRBV7-3 and TRBJ2-1, the CDR3 gives the full variable domain: GAGVSQTPSNKVTEKGKYVELRCDPISGHTALYWYRQSLGQGPEFLIYFQGTGAADDSGLPNDRFFAVRPEGSVSTLKIQRTERGDSAVYLCASSLEGGSYNEQFFGPGTRLTVL.

The chain couples TRBV7-2 to TRBJ1-1; D gene ambiguous. The CDR3 spans 11 residues. CDR1 and CDR2 from the germline V gene are SGHTA and FQGNSA. V dropped 5 bases and J dropped 6 bases, with 7 bases sitting between them. CDR3 amino acids: CASSPHSEAFF. CDR3 bases: TGTGCCAGCAGCCCTCATTCTGAAGCTTTCTTT.

Worth noting for this clonotype: At one boundary the junction diverges from the germline segment, which might be a read error. The V call is TRBV7-6, the J call TRBJ2-5; unclear D gene. Looked up from germline, CDR1 is SGHVS and CDR2 is FNYEAQ. This CDR3 has 13 amino acids. CDR3 DNA: TGTGCTAGCAGCACCCGAACAGAAGAGACCCAGTACTTC. It encodes CASSTRTEETQYF.

The sample holds a few counts of this clonotype. This chain joins TRBV7-8 and TRBJ1-2; D is perhaps TRBD1 (5 bases). The ends were cut back, 1 base at V and 6 bases at J, with 6 bases in the middle. This CDR3 has 12 amino acids. The germline CDR1 and CDR2 sequences are SGHVS and FQNEAQ. CDR3 bases: TGTGCCAGCAGCTTAGTGGGGGATGGCTACACCTTC. Residues: CASSLVGDGYTF.

This rearrangement joins TRBV12-3 or TRBV12-4 to TRBJ2-7, with D uncertain. The J call may be mistaken, given a closer DNA end match to TRBJ2-1. This CDR3 is built from 15 residues. Here the CDR3 reads CASSLVDLGRNEQFF. In nucleotides, the CDR3 is TGTGCCAGCAGTTTAGTTGATCTAGGTAGGAATGAGCAGTTCTTC.